Many counts were recorded for the clone carrying this T cell receptor beta chain. The data derive from a study of patients and donors after allogeneic stem cell transplantation. TCRdb passed the RT-PCR reads through MiXCR, listing each CDR3 protein once. The sample lists about 230,000 distinct CDR3 sequences, around an eighth occurring once. Germline lookup yields CDR1 SGHRS and CDR2 YFSETQ. The CDR3 totals 14 residues. Trimming took 4 bases from V and 7 from J, leaving 15 bases between them. The sample taken for sequencing was blood, either unsorted or a sorted T cell fraction (not recorded which). The clonotype was recovered from a human donor who was either an allogeneic HSCT recipient or a stem cell or donor lymphocyte infusion donor (not recorded which). It is not recorded whose cells these are; they may come from a transplant donor. J is TRBJ1-5 and V is TRBV5-1, with D unclear. The CDR3: CASSPLGAGQPQHF. Here the CDR3 DNA reads TGCGCCAGCAGCCCGCTGGGAGCCGGCCAGCCCCAGCATTTT. Together with reference TRBV5-1 and TRBJ1-5, the CDR3 gives the full variable domain: KAGVTQTPRYLIKTRGQQVTLSCSPISGHRSVSWYQQTPGQGLQFLFEYFSETQRNKGNFPGRFSGRQFSNSRSEMNVSTLELGDSALYLCASSPLGAGQPQHFGDGTRLSIL.